The clone carrying this T cell receptor (beta chain) was recorded only once. The target antigen is unknown. This sample stems from a study of cytomegalovirus exposure and HLA in healthy donors. Broader study findings: Immune exposure was documented only through CMV serostatus. The authors enumerated 150 to 200 TCR beta chains as linked to cytomegalovirus. About 87% or about 30% of the time was how often most TCR beta V segments were productive, according to an earlier analysis.

PCR used 60 Vbeta primers and 13 Jbeta primers. In the authors' workflow: There were tens of millions of unique TCR beta chains by a later count, and 10 million to 12 million of them were shared. The assay was immunoSEQ multiplex PCR, and TCRdb's table has in-frame clones only and misses some. That table is the source of V, J and clone size, and D and trimming were worked out from the DNA. The sample comprises about 150,000 clones, 80% to 90% of which are singletons, and approximately 4.2% rests with the top ten. The V and J ends lost 1 base and 7 bases, in that order; junction bases with no gene match: 2. The CDR3 covers 15 residues. Germline loops: CDR1 SGHTA, CDR2 FQGTGA.

Sequencing was done on a sample of PBMCs. The rearrangement joins TRBV7-3 to TRBJ2-1, with 12 bases aligning to TRBD2. The TCR originated in a woman aged 40 to 55 in good health and CMV-seropositive. Here the CDR3 DNA reads TGTGCCAGCAGCTTAAAACTAGCGGGAGGTAATGAGCAGTTCTTC. The encoded protein is CASSLKLAGGNEQFF.